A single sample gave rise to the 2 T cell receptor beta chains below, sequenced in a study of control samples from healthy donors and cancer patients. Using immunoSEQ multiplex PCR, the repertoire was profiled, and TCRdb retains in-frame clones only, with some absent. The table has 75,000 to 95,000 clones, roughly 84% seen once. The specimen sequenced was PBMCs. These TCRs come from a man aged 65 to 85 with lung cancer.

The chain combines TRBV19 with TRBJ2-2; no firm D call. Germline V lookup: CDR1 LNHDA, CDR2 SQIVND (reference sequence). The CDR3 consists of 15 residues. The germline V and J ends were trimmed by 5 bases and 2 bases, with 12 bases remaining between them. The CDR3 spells CASSRAHTNTGELFF. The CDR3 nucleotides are TGTGCCAGTAGTCGAGCCCACACCAACACCGGGGAGCTGTTTTTT.

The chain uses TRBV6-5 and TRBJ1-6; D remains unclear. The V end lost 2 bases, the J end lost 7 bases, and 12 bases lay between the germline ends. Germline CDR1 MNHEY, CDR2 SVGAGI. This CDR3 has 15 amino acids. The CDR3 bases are TGTGCCAGCAGTTACCGGGGAGAGGGAAATTCACCCCTCCACTTT. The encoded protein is CASSYRGEGNSPLHF.